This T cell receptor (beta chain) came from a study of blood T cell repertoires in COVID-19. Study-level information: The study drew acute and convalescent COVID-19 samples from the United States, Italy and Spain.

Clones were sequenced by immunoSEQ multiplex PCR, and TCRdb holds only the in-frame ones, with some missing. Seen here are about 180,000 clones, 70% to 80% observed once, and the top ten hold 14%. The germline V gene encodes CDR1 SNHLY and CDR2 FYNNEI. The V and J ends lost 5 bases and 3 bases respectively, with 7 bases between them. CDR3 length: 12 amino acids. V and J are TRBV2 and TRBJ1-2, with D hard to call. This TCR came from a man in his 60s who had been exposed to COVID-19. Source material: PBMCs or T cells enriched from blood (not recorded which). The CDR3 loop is CASSWADYGYTF. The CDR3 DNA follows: TGTGCCAGCAGTTGGGCAGACTATGGCTACACCTTC.